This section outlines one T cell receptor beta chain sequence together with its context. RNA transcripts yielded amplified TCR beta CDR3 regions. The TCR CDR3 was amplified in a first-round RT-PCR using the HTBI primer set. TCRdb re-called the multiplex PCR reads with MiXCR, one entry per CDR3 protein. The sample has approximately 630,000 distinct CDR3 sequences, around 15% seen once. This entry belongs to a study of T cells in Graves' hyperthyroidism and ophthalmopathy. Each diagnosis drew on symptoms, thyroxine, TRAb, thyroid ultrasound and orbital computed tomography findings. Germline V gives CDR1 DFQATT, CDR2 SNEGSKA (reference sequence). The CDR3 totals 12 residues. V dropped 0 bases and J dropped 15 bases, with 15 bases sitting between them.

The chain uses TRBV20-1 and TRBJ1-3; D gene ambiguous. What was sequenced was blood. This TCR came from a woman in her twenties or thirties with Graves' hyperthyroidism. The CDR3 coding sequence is TGCAGTGCTAGAGATGACCACCGAGGCCAATATTTT. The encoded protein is CSARDDHRGQYF.